The 7 T cell receptor beta chains below all came from one sample that was sequenced in a study of Graves' ophthalmopathy and Graves' hyperthyroidism. TCR beta CDR3 amplification used RNA transcripts. A first-round RT-PCR used HTBI primers, followed by a second-round multiplex PCR. One entry per CDR3 protein, called by TCRdb with MiXCR from the multiplex PCR reads. The sample comprises roughly 500,000 distinct CDR3 sequences, over 13% of which are singletons, and approximately 9.8% rests with the top ten. The sequencing input was blood. The source of these receptors is a woman in her 30s with Graves' ophthalmopathy.

This clonotype was seen at least ten times. This sequence joins TRBV6-1 and TRBJ1-2; the D gene is possibly TRBD1 (5 bases). Trimming took off 7 bases at V and 1 base at J, with 13 bases between the two ends. There are 14 residues in the CDR3. The germline V gene has CDR1 MNHNS and CDR2 SASEGT. The chain's CDR3 is CASMGRLLNYGYTF. The CDR3 DNA follows: TGTGCCAGCATGGGGCGATTACTTAACTATGGCTACACCTTC.

This clonotype was detected ten times or more. The chain recombines TRBV3-1 with TRBJ2-5; 13 bases align to TRBD2. CDR1 LGHDT and CDR2 YNNKEL come from the germline V gene (reference sequence). This CDR3 region has 16 residues. V was pared by 1 base and J by 1 base, with 0 bases of the junction left unmatched. Written as DNA, the CDR3 is TGTGCCAGCAGCCAAGGACTAGCGGGAGGCCAAGAGACCCAGTACTTC. It codes for CASSQGLAGGQETQYF.

This clonotype was seen many times. The chain is built from TRBV5-1 and TRBJ2-5; tentative D call: TRBD2 (5 bases). This CDR3 has 15 amino acids. Germline CDR1 reads SGHRS; CDR2 reads YFSETQ. The V and J ends lost 0 bases and 3 bases respectively, with 12 bases between them. The CDR3: CASSLVIRGKETQYF. For the CDR3, the DNA is TGCGCCAGCAGCTTGGTTATTCGGGGAAAAGAGACCCAGTACTTC.

This clonotype was detected many times. The V and J genes are TRBV27 and TRBJ2-7; D possibly corresponds to TRBD1 (6 bases). The germline CDR1 and CDR2 sequences are MNHEY and SMNVEV (reference sequence). This CDR3 is built from 14 residues. Trimming took 2 bases from V and 5 from J, leaving 13 bases between them. DNA of the CDR3: TGTGCCAGCAGTTTAGAACAGGGTTCCGACGAGCAGTACTTC. Its protein product is CASSLEQGSDEQYF.

The V gene is TRBV4-1, the J gene TRBJ2-7; D unresolved. The length of the CDR3 is 14 residues. The V and J ends lost 1 base and 3 bases respectively, with 10 bases between them. Germline V gives CDR1 MGHRA, CDR2 YSYEKL. The CDR3 spells CASSQGVENYEQYF. CDR3 DNA sequence: TGCGCCAGCAGCCAAGGAGTAGAAAACTACGAGCAGTACTTC.

This clonotype was seen ten or more times. This CDR3 is CSARDRLAGVQETQYF. As DNA, the CDR3 is TGCAGTGCTAGAGATCGGTTAGCGGGGGTTCAAGAGACCCAGTACTTC. The chain combines TRBV20-1 with TRBJ2-5; 9 nucleotides align to TRBD2. Per germline, CDR1 DFQATT and CDR2 SNEGSKA (reference sequence). The CDR3 runs 16 residues. The V and J ends lost 0 bases and 2 bases, in that order; junction bases with no gene match: 7.

The rearrangement links TRBV12-3 or TRBV12-4 to TRBJ2-5; D gene uncertain. Between the trimmed V and J ends, which lost 1 base and 0 bases, there was a span of 6 bases. The CDR3 has 14 amino acids. The CDR3 spells CASSLDAYQETQYF. Here the CDR3 DNA reads TGTGCCAGCAGTTTAGACGCCTACCAAGAGACCCAGTACTTC.